This is a list of T cell receptor beta chains from one sample in a study of human T cells and chemical hapten exposure. MiXCR was run by TCRdb on the RACE reads, yielding one entry per CDR3 protein. The data show some 350,000 distinct CDR3 sequences, with about 6% seen just once and around 6.1% held by the top ten. The specimen comprised whole blood, sampled in connection with sensitization to the hapten diphenylcyclopropenone (DPC). Receptors were obtained from a woman aged 18-29 years with alopecia areata. Some clones in this sample may be carry-over from other donors' samples. Both conserved end residues are part of each CDR3. The order of the fields is CDR3 length, clone size, D gene, V gene, J gene, CDR3 protein, CDR3 DNA. D genes are given only for firm matches. The listing skips clone size in some rows; elsewhere it reads once, few, many or a size class.

17,few,NA,TRBV7-8,TRBJ2-6,CASSKTLAPAGANVLTF,TGTGCCAGCAGCAAGACATTGGCTCCTGCTGGGGCCAACGTCCTGACTTTC
17,NA,TRBD2,TRBV4-2,TRBJ2-1,CASSLELSGGGQDEQFF,TGTGCCAGCAGCCTAGAGCTATCCGGGGGGGGCCAGGATGAGCAGTTCTTC
14,few,NA,TRBV27,TRBJ2-3,CASSKDRRTDTQYF,TGTGCCAGCAGCAAGGACAGACGCACAGATACGCAGTATTTT
14,few,TRBD2,TRBV20-1,TRBJ2-3,CSAWDYKSTDTQYF,TGCAGTGCTTGGGACTACAAAAGCACAGATACGCAGTATTTT
16,NA,TRBD1,TRBV20-1,TRBJ1-4,CSARDPRTGTYEKLFF,TGCAGTGCTAGAGATCCCAGGACAGGGACTTACGAAAAACTGTTTTTT
11,many,NA,TRBV29-1,TRBJ1-2,CSARNAYGYTF,TGCAGCGCCCGAAATGCCTATGGCTACACCTTC
14,many,TRBD1,TRBV6-2/TRBV6-3,TRBJ1-2,CASRSTGQGHGYTF,TGTGCCAGCAGATCCACGGGACAGGGTCATGGCTACACCTTC
15,few,NA,TRBV28,TRBJ2-7,CASSTYRGGSYEQYF,TGTGCCAGCAGTACGTACAGGGGAGGGTCCTACGAGCAGTACTTC
13,NA,NA,TRBV9,TRBJ2-1,CASSVDEGGEQFF,TGTGCCAGCAGCGTAGATGAGGGCGGGGAGCAGTTCTTC
19,NA,TRBD1,TRBV4-1,TRBJ2-4,CASSQERQGATEAKNIQYF,TGCGCCAGCAGCCAAGAGAGACAGGGGGCGACCGAGGCCAAAAACATTCAGTACTTC
16,many,TRBD1,TRBV28,TRBJ2-7,CASSLKRGGQGYEQYF,TGTGCCAGCAGTCTGAAACGCGGAGGACAGGGTTACGAGCAGTACTTC
13,NA,TRBD2,TRBV29-1,TRBJ2-2,CSVYGGAPGELFF,TGCAGCGTTTACGGGGGGGCCCCCGGGGAGCTGTTTTTT
16,few,NA,TRBV7-2,TRBJ1-4,CASSPVDSLGNEKLFF,TGTGCCAGCAGCCCTGTCGACAGCTTAGGCAATGAAAAACTGTTTTTT
12,many,NA,TRBV11-1,TRBJ1-1,CASSWESTEAFF,TGTGCCAGCAGCTGGGAAAGCACTGAAGCTTTCTTT
16,NA,TRBD2,TRBV7-3,TRBJ2-3,CASSRLGLAPPDTQYF,TGTGCCAGCAGCCGGCTCGGACTAGCGCCCCCAGATACGCAGTATTTT
17,NA,NA,TRBV19,TRBJ1-1,CASSIRPSVRVYTEAFF,TGTGCCAGTAGTATACGACCGTCGGTCAGGGTATACACTGAAGCTTTCTTT
14,few,TRBD2,TRBV20-1,TRBJ2-7,CSAYGGGVFYEQYF,TGCAGTGCATATGGGGGGGGAGTATTCTACGAGCAGTACTTC
14,many,TRBD1,TRBV10-3,TRBJ1-5,CAISETGTNQPQHF,TGTGCCATCAGCGAGACAGGGACCAATCAGCCCCAGCATTTT
14,NA,NA,TRBV7-2,TRBJ1-4,CASRYPATNEKLFF,TGTGCCAGCAGGTATCCCGCAACTAATGAAAAACTGTTTTTT
18,few,TRBD1,TRBV7-9,TRBJ2-2,CASSFPTGETGDTGELFF,TGTGCCAGCAGCTTTCCTACCGGCGAGACAGGGGACACCGGGGAGCTGTTTTTT
13,few,NA,TRBV11-2,TRBJ2-4,CASSLNAGTFMYF,TGTGCCAGCAGCTTAAACGCCGGGACTTTTATGTACTTC
13,NA,TRBD2,TRBV4-3,TRBJ2-3,CASSQEERGAQYF,TGCGCCAGCAGCCAAGAGGAGCGGGGGGCGCAGTATTTT